The clone carrying this TCR beta chain has a count of ten or more. This record comes from a study of regulatory T cells in long-lasting Graves disease. Investigators prepared the TCR beta libraries by applying iRepertoire HTBI primers and Arm-PCR of CDR3 regions. TCRdb ran MiXCR on the multiplex PCR reads and lists one entry per CDR3 protein. The sample gives about 530,000 distinct CDR3 sequences, about 16% of which show up once; roughly 25% is in the top ten. In germline, CDR1 is SNHLY, CDR2 FYNNEI. The V end lost 5 bases, the J end lost 2 bases, and 20 bases lay between the germline ends. The CDR3 loop spans 17 amino acids. The time point here: newly diagnosed GD, antithyroid drugs for less than 3 months. PBMC RNA served as the TCR library source. Peripheral blood, about 9 milliliters of it, was drawn into EDTA tubes. The sample was also linked to a second study, of T cells in Graves' hyperthyroidism and ophthalmopathy. This second report adds: Most clonotypes expanded in the thyroid (above 0.001) were also present in blood.

Sequenced here: peripheral blood mononuclear cells (PBMCs), sampled at new diagnosis, from a patient treated with antithyroid drugs. This receptor was obtained from a woman aged 35 to 59 with Graves disease. This chain connects TRBV2 to TRBJ2-3; possibly TRBD1 or TRBD2 for D (5 bases each). As DNA, the CDR3 is TGTGCCAGCAGTAAAGGTGGGAATCTTGGGACCACAGATACGCAGTATTTT. It codes for CASSKGGNLGTTDTQYF.